This T cell receptor beta chain comes out of a study of blood T cell repertoires in COVID-19. Overall study context: Both acute and convalescent COVID-19 samples were obtained from the United States, Italy and Spain. T cells, B-cell-depleted T cells, or PBMCs supplied cDNA or gDNA.

Study processing details: Estimates of nucleated cell counts were drawn from the amplification of reference gene primers. Only in-frame clones appear in the TCRdb table, and some are missing; sequencing was by immunoSEQ multiplex PCR. Clone size and V and J calls were adopted from that table, with D and trimming inferred from the DNA. The sample carries fewer than 150,000 clones, around 79% recorded once. The CDR3 runs 15 residues. Germline CDR1 SNHLY, CDR2 FYNNEI. Trimming cost V 2 bases and J 5 bases; bases outside gene matches: 6. The chain recombines TRBV2 with TRBJ1-1; 9 bases match TRBD1. The clonotype was recovered from a man aged 80 or over with acute or convalescent COVID-19. Sequenced: peripheral blood. The CDR3 sequence: CASSESGTGLTEAFF. The CDR3 coding sequence is TGTGCCAGCAGTGAATCCGGGACAGGGTTAACTGAAGCTTTCTTT. Drawing the rest from reference TRBV2 and TRBJ1-1, the complete variable domain is EPEVTQTPSHQVTQMGQEVILRCVPISNHLYFYWYRQILGQKVEFLVSFYNNEISEKSEIFDDQFSVERPDGSNFTLKIRSTKLEDSAMYFCASSESGTGLTEAFFGQGTRLTVV.